The clone carrying this TCR beta chain was counted only a few times. V shed 4 bases and J shed 4 bases, with 8 bases lying between them. The CDR3 consists of 13 residues. Germline CDR1 reads SNHLY; CDR2 reads FYNNEI. The data belong to a study of cytotoxic CD8 clonotypes in ibrutinib-treated CLL. Profiling relied on immunoSEQ multiplex PCR, and the TCRdb table lists in-frame clones only, not all of them. The table includes about 20,000 clones, about 75% detected once. Sequenced material: PBMCs, taken before ibrutinib treatment. The V call is TRBV2, the J call TRBJ1-5; D is unclear. This receptor was identified in a human donor with chronic lymphocytic leukemia. CDR3 amino acids: CASSGQANQPQHF. CDR3 DNA: TGTGCCAGCAGTGGCCAGGCGAATCAGCCCCAGCATTTT.